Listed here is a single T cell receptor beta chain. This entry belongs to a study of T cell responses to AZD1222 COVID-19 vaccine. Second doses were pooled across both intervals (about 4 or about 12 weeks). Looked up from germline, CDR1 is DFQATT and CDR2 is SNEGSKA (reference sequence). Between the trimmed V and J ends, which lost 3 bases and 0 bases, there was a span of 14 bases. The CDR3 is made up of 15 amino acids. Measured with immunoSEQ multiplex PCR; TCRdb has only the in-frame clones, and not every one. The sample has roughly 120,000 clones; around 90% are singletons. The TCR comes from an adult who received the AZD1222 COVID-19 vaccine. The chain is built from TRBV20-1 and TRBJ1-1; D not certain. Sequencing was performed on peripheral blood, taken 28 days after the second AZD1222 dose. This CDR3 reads CSASNYPSLNTEAFF. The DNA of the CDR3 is TGCAGTGCTAGTAATTATCCTTCTTTGAACACTGAAGCTTTCTTT.